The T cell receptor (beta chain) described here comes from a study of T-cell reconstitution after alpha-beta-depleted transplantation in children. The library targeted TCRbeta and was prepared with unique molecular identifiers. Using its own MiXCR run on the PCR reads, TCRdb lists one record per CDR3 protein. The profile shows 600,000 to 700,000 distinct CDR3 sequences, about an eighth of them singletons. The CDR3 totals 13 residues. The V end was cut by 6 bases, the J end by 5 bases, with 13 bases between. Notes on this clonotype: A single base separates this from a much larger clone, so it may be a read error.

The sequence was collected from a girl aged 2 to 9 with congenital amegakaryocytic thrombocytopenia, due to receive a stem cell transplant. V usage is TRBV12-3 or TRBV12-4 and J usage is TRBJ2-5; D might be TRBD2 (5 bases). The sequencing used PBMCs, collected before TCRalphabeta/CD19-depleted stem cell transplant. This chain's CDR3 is CASSFEGCETQYF. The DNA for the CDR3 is TGTGCCAGCAGCTTTGAGGGTTGCGAGACCCAGTACTTC.